One sample yielded the 21 T cell receptor beta chains listed below, sequenced in a study of T cell changes during pregnancy in multiple sclerosis. Libraries were prepared by immunoSEQ multiplex PCR; TCRdb keeps only in-frame clonotypes and omits some of them. The top ten hold more than 1.5% of the sample, which has about 88,000 clones, approximately 92% seen once. The input for sequencing was peripheral blood, taken in the first trimester of pregnancy. The source of these receptors is a female donor with multiple sclerosis, enrolled in a pregnancy study.

The chain carries TRBV25-1 and TRBJ1-5; D is uncertain. V lost 4 bases to trimming and J lost 3 bases, with 10 bases between them. Germline CDR1 reads MGHDK; CDR2 reads SYGVNS. The CDR3 runs to 14 residues. This CDR3 is CASSGSGYNQPQHF. CDR3 bases: TGTGCCAGCAGTGGTTCGGGGTACAATCAGCCCCAGCATTTT.

V gene TRBV7-9 combines with J gene TRBJ1-2; 9 nucleotides line up with TRBD1. Losses at the gene ends were 5 bases for V and 4 bases for J; bases not matched to a gene: 11. CDR3 length equals 16 residues. The germline CDR1 and CDR2 sequences are SEHNR and FQNEAQ (reference sequence). CDR3 in amino acids: CASSLLNGQGTYGYTF. The CDR3 DNA sequence: TGTGCCAGCAGCCTACTTAACGGACAGGGGACCTATGGCTACACCTTC. Supplemented by reference TRBV7-9 and TRBJ1-2, the full variable domain reads DTGVSQNPRHKITKRGQNVTFRCDPISEHNRLYWYRQTLGQGPEFLTYFQNEAQLEKSRLLSDRFSAERPKGSFSTLEIQRTEQGDSAMYLCASSLLNGQGTYGYTFGSGTRLTVV.

This CDR3 reads CASSAYLRLGTGELFF. The CDR3 region has the DNA TGTGCCAGCAGTGCCTACTTACGGCTCGGGACCGGGGAGCTGTTTTTT. The V and J genes are TRBV6-1 and TRBJ2-2; D not certain. The CDR3 loop spans 16 amino acids. Germline lookup yields CDR1 MNHNS and CDR2 SASEGT. Trimming removed 4 bases from V and 5 bases from J, with 17 bases in between.

The chain links TRBV5-1 to TRBJ2-7; 7 bases align to TRBD1. Looked up from germline, CDR1 is SGHRS and CDR2 is YFSETQ. The CDR3 has 15 residues. The V and J ends lost 0 bases and 6 bases, in that order; junction bases with no gene match: 9. The CDR3 loop reads CASSLVAGGTGEQYF. The CDR3 coding sequence is TGCGCCAGCAGCTTGGTAGCAGGGGGTACGGGCGAGCAGTACTTC.

The rearrangement joins TRBV7-9 to TRBJ2-1; no reliable D call. This CDR3 has 11 residues. Trimming shortened V by 4 bases and J by 7 bases, and 5 bases separated the two germline ends. Germline CDR1 SEHNR, CDR2 FQNEAQ (reference sequence). The CDR3 reads CASSYTNEQFF. DNA for the CDR3: TGTGCCAGCAGCTATACTAATGAGCAGTTCTTC.

The V and J genes are TRBV19 and TRBJ1-2; 8 nucleotides align to TRBD1. The CDR3 spans 13 residues. V was pared by 7 bases and J by 3 bases, with 4 bases of the junction left unmatched. Germline V gives CDR1 LNHDA, CDR2 SQIVND (reference sequence). CDR3 sequence reads: CASTLTGDYGYTF. For the CDR3, the DNA is TGTGCCAGTACCTTGACAGGGGACTATGGCTACACCTTC.

This rearrangement joins TRBV18 to TRBJ2-7; 7 bases align to TRBD2. V shed 3 bases and J 3 bases; nucleotides not matched to a gene: 8. From germline, CDR1 is KGHSH and CDR2 LQKENI. The CDR3 covers 15 residues. CDR3 loop: CASSPGGSKNYEQYF. CDR3 in DNA: TGTGCCAGCTCACCGGGGGGGAGCAAAAACTACGAGCAGTACTTC.

The V and J genes are TRBV4-1 and TRBJ1-2, with TRBD1 matching 9 bases. There are 15 residues in the CDR3. V gave up 6 bases and J gave up 2 bases; unmatched junction bases: 7. Germline V gives CDR1 MGHRA, CDR2 YSYEKL. CDR3 DNA: TGCGCCAGCAGGTCCCTCGGACAGGGGAACTATGGCTACACCTTC. This translates into CASRSLGQGNYGYTF.

The chain carries TRBV11-2 and TRBJ2-3; the match to TRBD2 covers 9 bases. Germline values: CDR1 SGHAT, CDR2 FQNNGV. The CDR3 has 17 residues. Losses at the gene ends were 1 base for V and 0 bases for J; bases not matched to a gene: 5. Here the CDR3 reads CASSLGLSGGSTDTQYF. CDR3 bases: TGTGCCAGCAGCTTAGGGCTTAGCGGGGGTAGCACAGATACGCAGTATTTT. Using reference TRBV11-2 and TRBJ2-3 for the parts outside the CDR3, the full variable domain is EAGVAQSPRYKIIEKRQSVAFWCNPISGHATLYWYQQILGQGPKLLIQFQNNGVVDDSQLPKDRFSAERLKGVDSTLKIQPAKLEDSAVYLCASSLGLSGGSTDTQYFGPGTRLTVL.

This clone was picked up one time. The chain employs TRBV5-1 and TRBJ1-4, with TRBD1 matching over 8 bases. The CDR3 runs to 16 residues. CDR1 and CDR2 (germline): SGHRS, YFSETQ. J lost 2 bases, V lost 4 bases, and 7 bases had no gene match. CDR3 sequence (DNA): TGCGCCAGCAGCGTGGCCCGACAGGGGACTAATGAAAAACTGTTTTTT. Translated, it gives CASSVARQGTNEKLFF. Full variable domain (rest looked up from reference TRBV5-1 and TRBJ1-4): KAGVTQTPRYLIKTRGQQVTLSCSPISGHRSVSWYQQTPGQGLQFLFEYFSETQRNKGNFPGRFSGRQFSNSRSEMNVSTLELGDSALYLCASSVARQGTNEKLFFGSGTQLSVL.

The chain recombines TRBV28 with TRBJ1-2; D not resolved. V dropped 3 bases and J dropped 4 bases, with 18 bases sitting between them. CDR1 MDHEN and CDR2 SYDVKM come from the germline V gene. CDR3 length equals 16 residues. Here the CDR3 DNA reads TGTGCCAGCAGTTTGCGGGCAGGTGGACTTCCCTATGGCTACACCTTC. Protein product: CASSLRAGGLPYGYTF.

This clone has only one observation. This rearrangement joins TRBV5-4 to TRBJ2-6, with 9 bases that match TRBD1. Germline trimming cut 4 bases from V and 4 bases from J; bases unmatched to any gene: 6. The CDR3 runs to 16 residues. The germline gives CDR1 SGHNT, CDR2 YYREEE (reference sequence). The CDR3 sequence is CASSPQGALGANVLTF. In DNA form, the CDR3 reads TGTGCCAGCAGCCCACAGGGGGCGCTGGGGGCCAACGTCCTGACTTTC.

The chain recombines TRBV7-3 with TRBJ1-1; no definite D call. The germline V and J ends were trimmed by 6 bases and 0 bases, with 11 bases remaining between them. Germline CDR1 is SGHTA and CDR2 is FQGTGA. CDR3 size: 14 residues. This chain's CDR3 is CASRTGSLNTEAFF. The CDR3, as DNA: TGTGCCAGCAGGACCGGGTCCCTGAACACTGAAGCTTTCTTT.

The genes are TRBV6-1 and TRBJ1-5; D not certain. This CDR3 is 14 amino acids long. From germline, CDR1 is MNHNS and CDR2 SASEGT. Trimming took 2 bases from V and 7 from J, leaving 12 bases between them. The CDR3 loop is CASSESPSLQPQHF. The CDR3 nucleotides are TGTGCCAGCAGTGAATCTCCCTCCCTCCAGCCCCAGCATTTT.

The gene calls are TRBV6-4 and TRBJ2-2; maybe TRBD2 (5 bases). The CDR3 contains 13 residues. From germline, CDR1 is MRHNA and CDR2 SNTAGT. The V and J ends lost 3 bases and 3 bases respectively, with 5 bases between them. The CDR3 nucleotides are TGTGCCAGCAGTGAGGACTACACCGGGGAGCTGTTTTTT. This gives the protein CASSEDYTGELFF.

The gene calls are TRBV5-8 and TRBJ1-5; 9 bases match TRBD1. The V segment lost 3 bases and the J segment 6 bases; nucleotides outside the gene matches: 7. This CDR3 spans 15 amino acids. Germline loops: CDR1 SGHTS, CDR2 YDEGEE. The CDR3: CASSSHGTGFQPQHF. CDR3 nucleotide sequence: TGTGCCAGCAGCTCTCACGGGACAGGGTTTCAGCCCCAGCATTTT.

V is TRBV27 and J is TRBJ1-5; 7 nucleotides agree with TRBD1. V was clipped by 6 bases and J by 3 bases; unmatched bases: 14. The CDR3 is 17 amino acids. Germline loops: CDR1 MNHEY, CDR2 SMNVEV (reference sequence). CDR3 protein: CASSKGDSSMNNQPQHF. As DNA, the CDR3 is TGTGCCAGCAGCAAAGGGGACAGTTCGATGAACAATCAGCCCCAGCATTTT.

For the CDR3, the DNA is TGCGCCAGCTCGGCGGCGGGGCCCCTGGGGACTTACGAGCAGTACTTC. This codes for CASSAAGPLGTYEQYF. The chain combines TRBV10-1 with TRBJ2-7; maybe TRBD2 (6 bases). The CDR3 covers 16 residues. V was pared by 8 bases and J by 4 bases, with 24 bases between. Germline V lookup: CDR1 WNHNN, CDR2 SYGVQD (reference sequence).

The rearrangement joins TRBV10-1 to TRBJ2-2; D is ambiguous. The CDR3 runs 11 residues. Per the germline V gene, CDR1 is WNHNN and CDR2 is SYGVQD (reference sequence). The V end was cut by 4 bases, the J end by 7 bases, with 4 bases between. The CDR3 sequence is CASSGGGELFF. Here the CDR3 DNA reads TGCGCCAGCAGTGGCGGCGGGGAGCTGTTTTTT.

V usage is TRBV4-1 and J usage is TRBJ1-4; tentatively, D is TRBD1 (5 bases). This CDR3 contains 14 residues. Germline V gene data show CDR1 as MGHRA and CDR2 as YSYEKL. V was cut by 3 bases and J by 6 bases, with 11 bases left in between. CDR3 region: CASSQDGTDEKLFF. Here the CDR3 DNA reads TGCGCCAGCAGCCAGGACGGGACTGATGAAAAACTGTTTTTT.

This chain links TRBV6-4 with TRBJ2-4, with 8 bases that match TRBD2. This CDR3 contains 14 residues. Germline CDR1 reads MRHNA; CDR2 reads SNTAGT. The V and J ends lost 2 bases and 7 bases, in that order; junction bases with no gene match: 4. The CDR3 spells CASSDPAGGNIQYF. CDR3 DNA sequence: TGTGCCAGCAGTGACCCCGCGGGAGGCAACATTCAGTACTTC.